These 23 T cell receptor beta chains share one sample of origin, sequenced in a study of neurological immune-mediated disorders. Time point defined: longitudinal time-point 3. TCRdb itself ran the 5' RACE reads through MiXCR, one entry per CDR3 protein. The sample carries approximately 84,000 distinct CDR3 sequences, about 4% recorded once. Sequencing was carried out using PBMCs. The origin of the receptors is an older woman with multiple sclerosis.

This clonotype was recorded many times. The rearrangement joins TRBV20-1 to TRBJ2-2, with no clear D. There are 15 residues in the CDR3. The germline CDR1 and CDR2 sequences are DFQATT and SNEGSKA (reference sequence). V dropped 2 bases and J dropped 1 base, with 11 bases sitting between them. In nucleotides, the CDR3 is TGCAGTGCTAGATCGTTCTTCGGGAACACCGGGGAGCTGTTTTTT. This gives the protein CSARSFFGNTGELFF.

This clonotype was seen ten or more times. This chain connects TRBV7-8 to TRBJ1-1; TRBD1 matches 7 bases. Germline lookup yields CDR1 SGHVS and CDR2 FQNEAQ. The V gene end was trimmed by 5 bases and the J gene end by 1 base; junction bases not matched to a gene: 7. This CDR3 comprises 15 residues. CDR3 coding DNA: TGTGCCAGCAGCATTATGGGACAGACGAACACTGAAGCTTTCTTT. It is translated as CASSIMGQTNTEAFF.

At least ten counts were recorded for this clonotype. The rearrangement links TRBV29-1 to TRBJ1-2, with D unresolved. Germline CDR1 reads SQVTM; CDR2 reads ANQGSEA. The ends were cut back, 4 bases at V and 7 bases at J, with 10 bases in the middle. The CDR3 sequence is 11 residues long. This CDR3 reads CSVGVPAGYTF. CDR3 bases: TGCAGCGTTGGGGTTCCGGCTGGCTACACCTTC.

Ten or more counts support this clonotype. V is TRBV2 and J is TRBJ2-7, with D maybe TRBD2 (5 bases). Trimming took 2 bases from V and 5 from J, leaving 16 bases between them. Germline V CDR1 and CDR2: SNHLY, FYNNEI. CDR3 length: 15 amino acids. The CDR3 nucleotides are TGTGCCAGCAGTGAATCTTCCGGGGTCATCCACGAGCAGTACTTC. Translation gives CASSESSGVIHEQYF.

This clonotype was recorded many times. The chain combines TRBV12-3 or TRBV12-4 with TRBJ1-3, with D tentatively TRBD1 (5 bases). The ends were cut back, 6 bases at V and 0 bases at J, with 12 bases in the middle. The length of the CDR3 is 15 residues. CDR3 DNA: TGTGCCAGCAGCTCAGACAGCACCTCTGGAAACACCATATATTTT. It is translated as CASSSDSTSGNTIYF.

This clonotype was seen many times. This chain joins TRBV20-1 and TRBJ2-5; D gene uncertain. Germline CDR1 DFQATT, CDR2 SNEGSKA (reference sequence). This CDR3 has 12 residues. Trimming removed 3 bases at V and 2 bases at J, with 7 bases between. The CDR3 reads CSASEMQETQYF. CDR3 nucleotide sequence: TGCAGTGCTAGCGAGATGCAAGAGACCCAGTACTTC.

This clonotype has at least ten counts. DNA of the CDR3: TGTGCCAGCAGCTTAGGTGCAGGAGGGAACACCGGGGAGCTGTTTTTT. This codes for CASSLGAGGNTGELFF. The genes are TRBV7-8 and TRBJ2-2; perhaps TRBD2 as D (5 bases). CDR3 length: 16 amino acids. Trimming pared 1 base from V and 1 base from J, leaving 10 bases between. Germline V CDR1 and CDR2: SGHVS, FQNEAQ.

Ten or more counts support this clonotype. CDR3 residues: CASSFSRANTEAFF. CDR3 in DNA: TGTGCCAGCAGCTTCTCCAGGGCTAACACTGAAGCTTTCTTT. This rearrangement joins TRBV7-2 to TRBJ1-1; D might be TRBD1 (5 bases). Looked up from germline, CDR1 is SGHTA and CDR2 is FQGNSA. Trimming took off 3 bases at V and 2 bases at J, with 10 bases between the two ends. The CDR3 length is 14 residues.

This clonotype was detected only a few times. The rearrangement links TRBV12-3 or TRBV12-4 to TRBJ2-3; 11 bases fit TRBD2. This CDR3 has 14 amino acids. V lost 6 bases and J lost 6; bases outside the gene matches: 5. The CDR3 sequence: CASSQGLAGDTQYF. The CDR3 nucleotides are TGTGCCAGCAGCCAAGGACTAGCGGGCGATACGCAGTATTTT.

This clonotype was recorded at least ten times. The rearrangement uses TRBV5-1 and TRBJ1-6, with D possibly TRBD1 on 6 matching bases. CDR1 is SGHRS, CDR2 YFSETQ, per germline. Trimming removed 4 bases at V and 0 bases at J, with 11 bases between. This CDR3 has 16 amino acids. The DNA for the CDR3 is TGCGCCAGCAGCGCTACAGGGAGCTCCTATAATTCACCCCTCCACTTT. It yields the protein CASSATGSSYNSPLHF.

This clonotype occurred many times. The chain couples TRBV7-2 to TRBJ2-3; tentative D call: TRBD2 (5 bases). Germline loops: CDR1 SGHTA, CDR2 FQGNSA. This CDR3 comprises 14 residues. V shed 2 bases and J shed 1 base, with 7 bases lying between them. Here the CDR3 DNA reads TGTGCCAGCAGCTTATCCGGGGGCACAGATACGCAGTATTTT. As protein: CASSLSGGTDTQYF.

This clonotype was seen many times. The chain joins TRBV2 to TRBJ2-2, with 8 bases fitting TRBD1. V trimming: 2 bases; J trimming: 2 bases; junction bases outside the gene matches: 10. The CDR3 runs 18 residues. The germline V gene encodes CDR1 SNHLY and CDR2 FYNNEI. Here the CDR3 reads CASSEKLTGVTNTGELFF. The DNA of the CDR3 is TGTGCCAGCAGTGAAAAGTTGACAGGGGTTACCAACACCGGGGAGCTGTTTTTT.

This clonotype came up many times. V usage is TRBV7-9 and J usage is TRBJ2-7, with a weak D call TRBD1 (5 bases). The V gene lost 7 bases and the J gene lost 5 bases, with 12 bases spanning the gap. CDR1 and CDR2 from the germline V gene are SEHNR and FQNEAQ (reference sequence). The CDR3 has 12 residues. In nucleotides, the CDR3 is TGTGCCAGCAATAGGGGCACGGACGAGCAGTACTTC. Amino acids: CASNRGTDEQYF.

This clonotype was seen repeatedly, ten times or more. This rearrangement joins TRBV4-1 to TRBJ1-2; D ambiguous. The CDR3 sequence is 12 residues long. Germline assignment: CDR1 MGHRA and CDR2 YSYEKL. Trimming took 9 bases from V and 1 from J, leaving 9 bases between them. As DNA, the CDR3 is TGCGCCAGTAAAGGGTTTAACTATGGCTACACCTTC. Amino acid sequence: CASKGFNYGYTF.

This clonotype came up many times. This chain joins TRBV5-1 and TRBJ1-1, with 9 bases aligning to TRBD1. Germline CDR1 SGHRS, CDR2 YFSETQ. CDR3 size: 15 residues. V gave up 0 bases and J gave up 6 bases; unmatched junction bases: 6. The CDR3 region is CASSLVGDRESEAFF. The CDR3 DNA reads TGCGCCAGCAGCTTGGTGGGGGACAGGGAATCTGAAGCTTTCTTT.

This clonotype appeared many times. The V and J genes are TRBV28 and TRBJ1-5; D unresolved. CDR1 is MDHEN and CDR2 is SYDVKM in the germline V gene. The CDR3 runs 16 residues. Trimming pared 7 bases from V and 4 bases from J, leaving 20 bases between. In DNA form, the CDR3 reads TGTGCCAGCAAACGGAGGACCGGGTCCGGGAATCAGCCCCAGCATTTT. It specifies CASKRRTGSGNQPQHF.

This clonotype was seen repeatedly, ten times or more. The gene calls are TRBV6-1 and TRBJ2-7, with 9 nucleotides matching TRBD2. J lost 4 bases, V lost 7 bases, and 5 bases had no gene match. This CDR3 contains 13 residues. Germline V gene sequence: CDR1 MNHNS, CDR2 SASEGT. CDR3 region: CASTNSGGYEQYF. The CDR3 bases are TGTGCCAGCACAAACAGCGGGGGGTACGAGCAGTACTTC.

This clonotype was detected many times. The chain uses TRBV5-1 and TRBJ2-1; 12 nucleotides match TRBD1. V lost 0 bases to trimming and J lost 8 bases; unmatched junction nucleotides: 6. The CDR3 is made up of 16 amino acids. CDR1 and CDR2 from the germline V gene are SGHRS and YFSETQ. CDR3 residues: CASSLAAGTGGDEQFF. The CDR3, as DNA: TGCGCCAGCAGCTTGGCGGCCGGGACAGGGGGCGATGAGCAGTTCTTC.

In its sample, this clonotype was seen many times. The chain couples TRBV5-5 to TRBJ2-3; D gene ambiguous. The germline V gene encodes CDR1 SGHKS and CDR2 YYEKEE (reference sequence). Deletions cut 0 bases from V and 4 bases from J, with 6 bases between. The CDR3 covers 13 residues. The CDR3 region is CASSLGVPDTQYF. CDR3 nucleotides: TGTGCCAGCAGCTTGGGTGTCCCAGATACGCAGTATTTT.

Ten or more counts support this clonotype. The CDR3 DNA follows: TGTGCCAGCAGCTTGAGCCAGGGCTATGGCTACACCTTC. It encodes CASSLSQGYGYTF. The chain employs TRBV11-3 and TRBJ1-2; the D gene is possibly TRBD1 (5 bases). Germline-derived CDR1 and CDR2 are SGHNT and YENEEA. V lost 3 bases and J lost 4, with 9 bases in between. The CDR3 has 13 residues.

This clonotype was seen at least ten times. The chain has TRBV6-5 and TRBJ1-5; maybe TRBD1 (5 bases). Germline values: CDR1 MNHEY, CDR2 SVGAGI. Trimming removed 5 bases at V and 7 bases at J, with 15 bases between. The CDR3 contains 14 residues. The CDR3 coding sequence is TGTGCCAGCAGTCCCGTGGGTCGGGGCCAGCCCCAGCATTTT. It yields the protein CASSPVGRGQPQHF.

This clonotype was seen repeatedly, ten times or more. This chain's CDR3 is CASSLVAPDWESSYEQYF. The CDR3 DNA sequence: TGTGCCAGCAGCTTGGTTGCCCCTGACTGGGAGAGCTCCTACGAGCAGTACTTC. V is TRBV5-6 and J is TRBJ2-7; perhaps TRBD2 as D (5 bases). The V end lost 0 bases, the J end lost 0 bases, and 19 bases lay between the germline ends. The CDR3 is 18 residues long. Germline assignment: CDR1 SGHDT and CDR2 YYEEEE.

This clonotype has ten or more counts. The J gene is TRBJ2-2, the V gene TRBV12-3 or TRBV12-4; D is uncertain. This CDR3 region has 15 residues. V was clipped by 0 bases and J by 7 bases, with 12 bases between them. The DNA for the CDR3 is TGTGCCAGCAGTTTAGCGGCCCCGCCCGTCGGGGAGCTGTTTTTT. Amino acids: CASSLAAPPVGELFF.